This T cell receptor beta chain is from a study of blood T cells in healthy people across ages. Study outcomes and limitations: Without sorted subsets, naive and antigen-experienced compartments could not be conclusively compared.

Alongside a J-beta primer mix, a sample-barcoded 5' primer served in a second PCR lasting roughly 7 to 11 cycles. TCRdb reanalysed the 5' RACE reads using MiXCR and keeps one entry per CDR3 protein. The table includes under 2,000,000 distinct CDR3 sequences, 49% detected once. Germline V lookup: CDR1 SQVTM, CDR2 ANQGSEA. There are 14 residues in the CDR3. V lost 3 bases and J 3 bases, leaving 12 bases between the germline ends. Concerning this clonotype: As yet, its antigen is unknown.

There were at least 6 micrograms of total RNA extracted from every sample. The V gene is TRBV29-1, the J gene TRBJ2-1; D gene unclear. This clonotype was sampled from a woman aged 40 to 50 in good health. The sequencing sample was made of blood. The DNA of the CDR3 is TGCAGCGTTGACAGTGGGCTTTTCTACAATGAGCAGTTCTTC. Translation gives CSVDSGLFYNEQFF.